Described below is a single T cell receptor beta chain sequence and its context. Antigen unknown. The J segment lost 5 bases and the V segment lost 4 bases, leaving 3 bases of the junction unmatched. This CDR3 is built from 14 residues. The germline V gene has CDR1 MNHNS and CDR2 SASEGT. This sample is drawn from a study of cytomegalovirus exposure and HLA in healthy donors. Overall study results and limits: There were some V segments, including TRBV6-2 and TRBV6-3, excluded as indistinguishable.

Primers for the PCR totalled 60 Vbeta and 13 Jbeta. Generated by immunoSEQ multiplex PCR, the TCRdb table keeps only in-frame clones and is missing some. The data show over 140,000 clones, with about 84% seen just once and roughly 2.4% held by the top ten. The sample taken for sequencing was PBMCs. The sequence came from a man aged 45-65 years in good health and CMV-seronegative. This sequence joins TRBV6-1 and TRBJ2-1, with 9 nucleotides matching TRBD2. The CDR3 DNA follows: TGTGCCAGCAGTGTGACTAGCGGTCACAATGAGCAGTTCTTC. Protein: CASSVTSGHNEQFF.